One and the same sample provided the 30 T cell receptor beta chains below, sequenced in a study of T cells in women clearing cervical HPV infection. Produced via immunoSEQ multiplex PCR; TCRdb's table is partial and in-frame only. Listed are nearly 35,000 clones; roughly 1.6% falls within the top ten. Sequencing was carried out using blood buffy coat. All receptors derive from a woman aged 18 to 75 with a cervical HPV16 infection that either progressed to CIN3+ or cleared (not recorded which).

Concerning this clone itself: The CDR3 end falls 3 residues outside the read, so it is completed with the germline J gene. The J gene is TRBJ2-1, the V gene TRBV20-1; D possibly corresponds to TRBD1 (6 bases). Trimming removed 5 bases from V and 7 bases from J, with 24 bases in between. This CDR3 has 16 residues. Germline assignment: CDR1 DFQATT and CDR2 SNEGSKA (reference sequence). The CDR3 sequence is CSASSTGSEVWNEQFF. CDR3 DNA (partial): TGCAGTGCTTCAAGCACAGGGAGTGAAGTTTGGAATGAG.

The CDR3 protein is CASSLGPGQLEAFF. Partial CDR3 DNA: TGTGCCAGCAGCTTAGGGCCGGGACAGCTTGAA. This chain joins TRBV11-2 and TRBJ1-1; 7 bases match TRBD1. The read halts 3 residues ahead of the CDR3 end, with the missing end drawn from the germline J gene. Germline-derived CDR1 and CDR2 are SGHAT and FQNNGV. The CDR3 runs 14 residues. The V and J ends lost 1 base and 7 bases, in that order; junction bases with no gene match: 6.

Points on this clone: Read coverage stops 3 residues before the CDR3 terminus; the germline J gene supplies the remainder. V usage is TRBV19 and J usage is TRBJ2-2, with TRBD1 as a possible D gene (5 bases). This CDR3 contains 14 residues. Looked up from germline, CDR1 is LNHDA and CDR2 is SQIVND (reference sequence). The CDR3 region is CATHSLSGANVLFF. CDR3 bases read: TGTGCCACCCACTCCCTCTCTGGGGCCAACGTG.

Concerning this clone itself: The DNA ends 3 residues before the CDR3 does, and the rest of the CDR3 is filled in from the germline J gene. This rearrangement joins TRBV11-3 to TRBJ2-1, with TRBD1 as a possible D gene (6 bases). In germline, CDR1 is SGHNT, CDR2 YENEEA. This CDR3 contains 14 residues. The V end was cut by 1 base, the J end by 4 bases, with 8 bases between. Partial CDR3 DNA: TGTGCCAGCAGCTTAGTGGGGGCGTACAATGAG. Amino acids: CASSLVGAYNE. The entire CDR3 reads CASSLVGAYNEQFF. Variable domain in full (rest from reference TRBV11-3 and TRBJ2-1): EAGVVQSPRYKIIEKKQPVAFWCNPISGHNTLYWYLQNLGQGPELLIRYENEEAVDDSQLPKDRFSAERLKGVDSTLKIQPAELGDSAVYLCASSLVGAYNEQFFGPGTRLTVL.

In the case of this clone: The CDR3 extends 3 residues past the end of the read, so its final part is completed from the germline J gene. This rearrangement joins TRBV29-1 to TRBJ1-1; unclear D gene. The CDR3 extends over 11 amino acids. Germline V CDR1 and CDR2: SQVTM, ANQGSEA. V lost 4 bases, J lost 4 bases, and 7 bases lay in between. The CDR3 here is CSVGGGTEAFF. The sequenced CDR3 bases are TGCAGCGTTGGAGGTGGCACTGAA. The variable domain in full, with the rest retrieved from reference TRBV29-1 and TRBJ1-1, is SAVISQKPSRDICQRGTSLTIQCQVDSQVTMMFWYRQQPGQSLTLIATANQGSEATYESGFVIDKFPISRPNLTFSTLTVSNMSPEDSSIYLCSVGGGTEAFFGQGTRLTVV.

CDR3 protein: CASSPRDPGQGTEAFF. The CDR3 DNA, read in part, is TGTGCCAGCAGCCCTCGGGACCCAGGACAGGGAACTGAA. V usage is TRBV7-8 and J usage is TRBJ1-1, with TRBD1 identical over 8 bases. The CDR3 is cut off 3 residues early in the read; its end comes from the germline J gene. The CDR3 is made up of 16 amino acids. The trim removed 5 bases at V and 5 bases at J, leaving 13 bases unmatched. Germline loops: CDR1 SGHVS, CDR2 FQNEAQ.

A word on this clone: The read gets to within 3 residues of the CDR3 end, and the germline J gene fills in the rest. The rearrangement joins TRBV12-5 to TRBJ2-1; TRBD1 agrees at 10 bases. The length of the CDR3 is 21 residues. Germline assignment: CDR1 LGHNT and CDR2 FRNRAP. Unmatched junction bases numbered 15, after V lost 0 bases and J lost 1 base. CDR3 in amino acids: CASGLVLGDRGLTNSYNEQFF. The DNA read from the CDR3 is TGTGCTAGTGGTTTGGTATTGGGGGACAGGGGCCTCACAAATTCCTACAATGAG.

A word on this clone: Read data end 3 residues before the CDR3 end; the end is taken from the germline J gene. This chain links TRBV5-1 with TRBJ2-1; 8 nucleotides match TRBD2. The J segment lost 5 bases and the V segment lost 4 bases, leaving 8 bases of the junction unmatched. Germline CDR1 SGHRS, CDR2 YFSETQ. The CDR3 contains 15 residues. The CDR3 reads CASSPQTSGHNEQFF. The sequenced CDR3 bases are TGCGCCAGCAGCCCGCAAACTAGCGGCCACAATGAG.

Concerning this clone itself: Read coverage stops 3 residues before the CDR3 terminus; the germline J gene supplies the remainder. The chain joins TRBV19 to TRBJ2-2; 8 nucleotides line up with TRBD1. Looked up from germline, CDR1 is LNHDA and CDR2 is SQIVND (reference sequence). The length of the CDR3 is 15 residues. With V trimmed by 2 bases and J by 6 bases, 5 bases remained unmatched. The CDR3 bases that were read are TGTGCCAGTAGTATACAGGGGGCGCTGCCCGGGGAG. Amino acid sequence: CASSIQGALPGE. The CDR3 in its entirety is CASSIQGALPGELFF. The full variable domain, its missing parts supplied by reference TRBV19 and TRBJ2-2, is DGGITQSPKYLFRKEGQNVTLSCEQNLNHDAMYWYRQDPGQGLRLIYYSQIVNDFQKGDIAEGYSVSREKKESFPLTVTSAQKNPTAFYLCASSIQGALPGELFFGEGSRLTVL.

CDR3: CASSLEIQGEKLFF. The covered CDR3 bases are TGCGCCAGCAGCTTGGAAATTCAAGGGGAAAAA. V gene TRBV5-1 combines with J gene TRBJ1-4; D is unresolved. The CDR3 end falls 3 residues outside the read, so it is completed with the germline J gene. Germline V gene data show CDR1 as SGHRS and CDR2 as YFSETQ. The CDR3 loop spans 14 amino acids. V was trimmed by 0 bases and J by 8 bases, leaving 11 bases between them.

A word on this clone: The missing CDR3 end, 3 residues past where the read stops, is filled in from the germline J gene. The chain is built from TRBV19 and TRBJ1-5; D might be TRBD1 (5 bases). Trimming took 7 bases from V and 1 from J, leaving 11 bases between them. Per the germline V gene, CDR1 is LNHDA and CDR2 is SQIVND (reference sequence). CDR3 length equals 14 residues. The part of the CDR3 DNA that was read is TGTGCCAGTAATTACGGGGGAAGCAATCAGCCC. Its protein product is CASNYGGSNQP. The complete CDR3 sequence is CASNYGGSNQPQHF.

To note about this clone: Germline is not matched at one junction end, which may reflect a read error. From the germline J gene comes the end of the CDR3, since the read stops 3 residues before it. The chain recombines TRBV19 with TRBJ1-5; 9 bases line up with TRBD1. The CDR3 contains 13 residues. Germline CDR1 reads LNHDA; CDR2 reads SQIVND (reference sequence). Incomplete CDR3 DNA: TGTGCCACTAGTGGGACAGGGACTCAGCCC. Protein product: CATSGTGTQP. The whole CDR3 protein is CATSGTGTQPQHF.

Comments on this clone: The read falls 3 residues short of the CDR3 end, and the missing part is taken from the germline J gene. V usage is TRBV2 and J usage is TRBJ2-3; a weak D match, TRBD1 (5 bases). V lost 8 bases to trimming and J lost 3 bases, with 18 bases between them. This CDR3 contains 15 residues. Germline lookup yields CDR1 SNHLY and CDR2 FYNNEI. The CDR3 reads CASLALTPGTDTQYF. The DNA read from the CDR3 is TGTGCCAGCTTGGCCTTAACACCAGGGACAGATACG.

As regards this clone: Read sequence stops 3 residues before the CDR3 end, and the germline J gene provides the missing end. The rearrangement uses TRBV5-5 and TRBJ2-5, with TRBD2 identical over 11 bases. V shed 0 bases, J shed 5 bases, and the junction held 0 bases outside the gene matches. CDR1 is SGHKS and CDR2 is YYEKEE in the germline V gene (reference sequence). This CDR3 contains 14 residues. CDR3 amino acids: CASSLASGRETQYF. Partial CDR3 DNA: TGTGCCAGCAGCTTGGCTAGCGGGAGGGAGACC.

Points on this clone: From the germline J gene comes the end of the CDR3, since the read stops 3 residues before it. The chain carries TRBV19 and TRBJ2-5; possibly TRBD1 or TRBD2 for D (6 bases each). The germline gives CDR1 LNHDA, CDR2 SQIVND (reference sequence). V lost 3 bases and J 3 bases, leaving 11 bases between the germline ends. The CDR3 sequence is 14 residues long. The DNA read from the CDR3 is TGTGCCAGTAGTATGCGGGACAACAAAGAGACC. Encoded protein: CASSMRDNKET. Given in full, the CDR3 is CASSMRDNKETQYF.

With respect to this clone: The sequence runs out 3 residues before the end of the CDR3; the remainder is reconstructed from the germline J gene. The rearrangement links TRBV5-5 to TRBJ1-2; D unresolved. The V end lost 0 bases, the J end lost 4 bases, and 10 bases lay between the germline ends. Germline assignment: CDR1 SGHKS and CDR2 YYEKEE (reference sequence). The CDR3 contains 14 residues. The CDR3 sequence: CASSLGRITYGYTF. The sequenced part of the CDR3 DNA is TGTGCCAGCAGCTTGGGCAGAATTACCTATGGC.

Details on this clone: From the germline J gene comes the end of the CDR3, since the read stops 3 residues before it. V is TRBV4-1 and J is TRBJ1-1; the D is unclear. V was trimmed by 1 base and J by 2 bases, leaving 14 bases between them. The CDR3 covers 16 residues. The germline gives CDR1 MGHRA, CDR2 YSYEKL. CDR3 DNA, as far as it was read: TGCGCCAGCAGCCAAGTTGTAGGTAGGGCTAACACTGAA. Amino acid sequence: CASSQVVGRANTE. The full CDR3 protein reads CASSQVVGRANTEAFF.

For this clone: The read is 3 residues too short to cover the CDR3 end, so that end is filled in from the germline J gene. The chain links TRBV7-9 to TRBJ2-3; D possibly corresponds to TRBD2 (7 bases). This CDR3 has 15 amino acids. Per the germline V gene, CDR1 is SEHNR and CDR2 is FQNEAQ (reference sequence). The CDR3 reads CASSSAAGAGETQYF. Incomplete CDR3 DNA: TGTGCCAGCAGCTCGGCGGCGGGGGCGGGGGAGACG.

Comment on this clone: The DNA ends 3 residues before the CDR3 does, and the rest of the CDR3 is filled in from the germline J gene. This chain connects TRBV11-2 to TRBJ2-3; D is undetermined. The V and J ends lost 1 base and 4 bases respectively, with 9 bases between them. The CDR3 consists of 14 residues. The germline gives CDR1 SGHAT, CDR2 FQNNGV. The DNA read from the CDR3 is TGTGCCAGCAGCTTAGTGGCATTTCCAGATACG. It translates to CASSLVAFPDT. The whole CDR3 protein reads CASSLVAFPDTQYF.

A note on this clone: Read sequence stops 3 residues before the CDR3 end, and the germline J gene provides the missing end. This sequence joins TRBV7-9 and TRBJ1-2; 8 bases agree with TRBD1. The germline CDR1 and CDR2 sequences are SEHNR and FQNEAQ (reference sequence). The CDR3 consists of 12 residues. This CDR3 reads CASSAQGAGYTF. The DNA read from the CDR3 is TGTGCCAGCAGCGCTCAGGGGGCGGGC.

Turning to this clone: The read finishes 3 residues shy of the CDR3 end, and the germline J gene is used to complete it. The V and J genes are TRBV7-2 and TRBJ1-2, with D possibly matching TRBD1 (5 bases). V lost 7 bases and J lost 4, with 13 bases in between. The CDR3 consists of 13 residues. Germline V gives CDR1 SGHTA, CDR2 FQGNSA. CDR3 loop: CASNLGRGYGYTF. The CDR3 bases that were read are TGTGCCAGCAACCTGGGGAGGGGCTATGGC.

Concerning this clone: The read ends 3 residues shy of where the CDR3 ends; the end is completed using the germline J gene. The chain is built from TRBV30 and TRBJ2-2; 7 bases line up with TRBD2. In germline, CDR1 is GTSNPN, CDR2 SVGIG (reference sequence). The CDR3 spans 15 residues. CDR3 bases read: TGTGCCTGGAGCGGGGGGACCGATACTAATGAAAAG. The encoded protein is CAWSGGTDTNEK. The CDR3 in full is CAWSGGTDTNEKLFF.

The CDR3: CSATRTAVNTEAFF. The covered CDR3 bases are TGCAGTGCTACCCGGACAGCAGTGAACACTGAA. This chain links TRBV20-1 with TRBJ1-1, with D perhaps TRBD1 (6 bases). The read terminates 3 residues before the CDR3 end, so the remaining end is supplied by the germline J gene. CDR1 is DFQATT and CDR2 is SNEGSKA in the germline V gene (reference sequence). Trimming pared 4 bases from V and 0 bases from J, leaving 12 bases between. The CDR3 is 14 amino acids.

Notes on this clone: The read finishes 3 residues shy of the CDR3 end, and the germline J gene is used to complete it. The chain is built from TRBV11-3 and TRBJ2-1; 8 nucleotides align to TRBD1. Germline loops: CDR1 SGHNT, CDR2 YENEEA. This CDR3 is built from 15 residues. The V segment lost 2 bases and the J segment 6 bases; nucleotides outside the gene matches: 6. CDR3 DNA (partial): TGTGCCAGCAGCTTACGACAGGGGTCTTTCAATGAG. Translation: CASSLRQGSFNE. The full CDR3 protein reads CASSLRQGSFNEQFF.

A word on this clone: The read finishes 3 residues shy of the CDR3 end, and the germline J gene is used to complete it. The chain has TRBV5-4 and TRBJ1-1, with D perhaps matching TRBD1 (5 bases). The CDR3 is 13 amino acids. The germline CDR1 and CDR2 sequences are SGHNT and YYREEE (reference sequence). The CDR3 spells CASSLTKTEEAFF. Partial CDR3 DNA: TGTGCCAGCAGCTTGACCAAGACAGAGGAA.

A note on this clone: The read gets to within 3 residues of the CDR3 end, and the germline J gene fills in the rest. V usage is TRBV5-1 and J usage is TRBJ2-1, with 10 bases fitting TRBD2. V gave up 0 bases and J gave up 3 bases; unmatched junction bases: 6. CDR3 length: 17 amino acids. Germline V gene data show CDR1 as SGHRS and CDR2 as YFSETQ. The part of the CDR3 DNA that was read is TGCGCCAGCAGCTTGGGGACTAGCGGATCCATCTACAATGAG. This encodes CASSLGTSGSIYNE. The full-length CDR3 reads as CASSLGTSGSIYNEQFF. The entire variable domain, with the rest obtained from reference TRBV5-1 and TRBJ2-1, is as follows: KAGVTQTPRYLIKTRGQQVTLSCSPISGHRSVSWYQQTPGQGLQFLFEYFSETQRNKGNFPGRFSGRQFSNSRSEMNVSTLELGDSALYLCASSLGTSGSIYNEQFFGPGTRLTVL.

Partial CDR3 DNA: TGTGCCAAACGACAGGGGGCGTACGCTGAA. It codes for CAKRQGAYAE. The whole CDR3 protein reads CAKRQGAYAEAFF. The chain links TRBV28 to TRBJ1-1; 10 bases agree with TRBD1. Read coverage stops 3 residues before the CDR3 terminus; the germline J gene supplies the remainder. With V trimmed by 10 bases and J by 6 bases, 8 bases remained unmatched. This CDR3 has 13 amino acids. Germline V gene data show CDR1 as MDHEN and CDR2 as SYDVKM.

In the case of this clone: The read ends 3 residues shy of where the CDR3 ends; the end is completed using the germline J gene. The genes are TRBV5-1 and TRBJ1-1; no firm D call. The CDR3 covers 14 residues. Trimming cost V 0 bases and J 0 bases, with 6 bases left between them. Germline V gives CDR1 SGHRS, CDR2 YFSETQ. CDR3 DNA (partial): TGCGCCAGCAGCTTGGACGGGGTGAACACTGAA. This encodes CASSLDGVNTE. The entire CDR3 sequence reads CASSLDGVNTEAFF.

As to this clone: The read terminates 3 residues ahead of where the CDR3 ends, so the germline J gene completes it. The J gene is TRBJ1-1, the V gene TRBV10-3, with 7 bases identical to TRBD1. Trimming at V came to 4 bases and at J to 4 bases, leaving 9 bases not matched to a gene. Germline values: CDR1 ENHRY, CDR2 SYGVKD. The CDR3 consists of 15 residues. CDR3: CAISALQGLLTEAFF. The CDR3 DNA, read in part, is TGTGCCATCAGTGCACTACAGGGGTTGCTCACTGAA.

On this clone itself: Read coverage stops 3 residues before the CDR3 terminus; the germline J gene supplies the remainder. V gene TRBV20-1 combines with J gene TRBJ2-7; 8 bases line up with TRBD2. The trim removed 6 bases at V and 6 bases at J, leaving 10 bases unmatched. This CDR3 spans 13 amino acids. CDR1 and CDR2 (germline): DFQATT, SNEGSKA (reference sequence). CDR3 bases read: TGCAGTGCACCGGGACTAGTGGAAGGCGAG. Residues: CSAPGLVEGE. Given in full, the CDR3 is CSAPGLVEGEQYF.